These 29 T cell receptor beta chains were all obtained from the same sample, sequenced in a study of T cells after somatic rescue of genetic block. Sequencing was performed with immunoSEQ multiplex PCR; in TCRdb, only in-frame clones are kept and a portion is missing. Of tens of thousands of clones in the sample, 90% were seen once. The specimen was peripheral blood mononuclear cells (PBMCs). The receptors were gathered from a woman between 18 and 29 years old.

The chain combines TRBV11-3 with TRBJ2-1; no firm D call. Germline assignment: CDR1 SGHNT and CDR2 YENEEA. Trimming cost V 0 bases and J 0 bases, with 9 bases left between them. The CDR3 loop spans 16 amino acids. DNA for the CDR3: TGTGCCAGCAGCTTAGAGACGAGGAGCTCCTACAATGAGCAGTTCTTC. Translating gives CASSLETRSSYNEQFF. Full variable domain (outside the CDR3, taken from reference TRBV11-3 and TRBJ2-1): EAGVVQSPRYKIIEKKQPVAFWCNPISGHNTLYWYLQNLGQGPELLIRYENEEAVDDSQLPKDRFSAERLKGVDSTLKIQPAELGDSAVYLCASSLETRSSYNEQFFGPGTRLTVL.

The chain uses TRBV6-5 and TRBJ2-2, with D perhaps TRBD2 (5 bases). V lost 6 bases and J lost 7, with 12 bases in between. The CDR3 sequence is 13 residues long. From germline, CDR1 is MNHEY and CDR2 SVGAGI. The CDR3 DNA sequence: TGTGCCAGCAGCCTCCCTCGGGGCGGGGAGCTGTTTTTT. This sequence encodes CASSLPRGGELFF.

The rearrangement uses TRBV2 and TRBJ1-1; possible D gene TRBD1, 6 bases. Germline lookup yields CDR1 SNHLY and CDR2 FYNNEI. This CDR3 spans 12 amino acids. Trimming removed 11 bases from V and 5 bases from J, with 15 bases in between. The CDR3 reads CALQGMGTEAFF. The DNA for the CDR3 is TGTGCCTTACAGGGTATGGGTACTGAAGCTTTCTTT.

This chain links TRBV25-1 with TRBJ1-1; a weak D match, TRBD1 (5 bases). CDR1 and CDR2 (germline): MGHDK, SYGVNS. This CDR3 spans 15 amino acids. V was cut by 1 base and J by 1 base, with 10 bases left in between. The CDR3 bases are TGTGCCAGCAGTGAATCAGGGTTGCGGAACACTGAAGCTTTCTTT. This codes for CASSESGLRNTEAFF.

V usage is TRBV5-1 and J usage is TRBJ2-7; TRBD1 is a possible D gene (6 bases). The CDR3 is made up of 15 amino acids. The V and J ends lost 4 bases and 1 base respectively, with 15 bases between them. The germline V gene encodes CDR1 SGHRS and CDR2 YFSETQ. Here the CDR3 reads CASSLGTTLSYEQYF. The CDR3 region has the DNA TGCGCCAGCAGCCTAGGGACAACCTTATCCTACGAGCAGTACTTC.

This clone was detected only a few times. This rearrangement joins TRBV4-1 to TRBJ1-2; perhaps TRBD1 as D (6 bases). The length of the CDR3 is 16 residues. The germline V and J ends were trimmed by 3 bases and 2 bases, with 16 bases remaining between them. Germline CDR1 reads MGHRA; CDR2 reads YSYEKL. The CDR3 nucleotides read TGCGCCAGCAGCCAGGAAACAGGGTCAGCCAACTATGGCTACACCTTC. Its translation: CASSQETGSANYGYTF.

The chain links TRBV5-1 to TRBJ2-3; no definite D call. CDR3 length: 14 residues. CDR1 is SGHRS, CDR2 YFSETQ, per germline. Trimming cost V 2 bases and J 5 bases, with 12 bases left between them. CDR3 region: CASSLSGPKDTQYF. CDR3 DNA: TGCGCCAGCAGCTTATCCGGCCCTAAAGATACGCAGTATTTT.

The rearrangement joins TRBV5-1 to TRBJ1-5; D may be TRBD1 (5 bases). The CDR3 totals 14 residues. V was pared by 0 bases and J by 6 bases, with 10 bases between. CDR1 is SGHRS, CDR2 YFSETQ, per germline. CDR3 in amino acids: CASSLAGVGQPQHF. CDR3 bases: TGCGCCAGCAGCTTGGCGGGGGTGGGTCAGCCCCAGCATTTT. Together with reference TRBV5-1 and TRBJ1-5, the CDR3 gives the full variable domain: KAGVTQTPRYLIKTRGQQVTLSCSPISGHRSVSWYQQTPGQGLQFLFEYFSETQRNKGNFPGRFSGRQFSNSRSEMNVSTLELGDSALYLCASSLAGVGQPQHFGDGTRLSIL.

The chain joins TRBV13 to TRBJ2-7, with D possibly matching TRBD1 (5 bases). The germline CDR1 and CDR2 sequences are PRHDT and FYEKMQ (reference sequence). This CDR3 is built from 12 residues. The germline V and J ends were trimmed by 1 base and 5 bases, with 6 bases remaining between them. CDR3 region: CASSLEGHEQYF. In DNA, the CDR3 is TGTGCCAGCAGCTTAGAGGGGCACGAGCAGTACTTC.

The rearrangement uses TRBV27 and TRBJ2-3, with 13 bases fitting TRBD2. CDR1 and CDR2 (germline): MNHEY, SMNVEV (reference sequence). CDR3 length: 18 amino acids. The trim removed 2 bases at V and 0 bases at J, leaving 5 bases unmatched. CDR3 in DNA: TGTGCCAGCAGTTTACAGGGACTAGCGGGACGTAGCACAGATACGCAGTATTTT. Amino acids: CASSLQGLAGRSTDTQYF.

The CDR3 sequence: CASSGPNTDTQYF. As DNA, the CDR3 is TGTGCCAGCTCAGGGCCCAACACAGATACGCAGTATTTT. The chain couples TRBV18 to TRBJ2-3; D unresolved. The V end lost 5 bases, the J end lost 2 bases, and 8 bases lay between the germline ends. This CDR3 contains 13 residues. The germline V gene has CDR1 KGHSH and CDR2 LQKENI.

The gene calls are TRBV28 and TRBJ2-7; 9 positions match TRBD2. From germline, CDR1 is MDHEN and CDR2 SYDVKM. This CDR3 is 19 amino acids long. V was clipped by 1 base and J by 2 bases; unmatched bases: 15. Here the CDR3 DNA reads TGTGCCAGCAGTTTATCGGGTTATGGAGCGGGAGGCCCTCCCTACGAGCAGTACTTC. It translates to CASSLSGYGAGGPPYEQYF.

This chain uses TRBV10-3 with TRBJ1-5; a possible D gene is TRBD1 (6 bases). V dropped 0 bases and J dropped 2 bases, with 14 bases sitting between them. This CDR3 spans 17 amino acids. Germline lookup yields CDR1 ENHRY and CDR2 SYGVKD. CDR3 protein: CAISESGTGTGNQPQHF. DNA for the CDR3: TGTGCCATCAGTGAGTCGGGAACAGGGACCGGCAATCAGCCCCAGCATTTT.

For the CDR3, the DNA is TGTGCCAGCAGTTCCGGGAACACTGAAGCTTTCTTT. It translates to CASSSGNTEAFF. The J gene is TRBJ1-1, the V gene TRBV28; D remains unclear. The CDR3 extends over 12 amino acids. Germline-derived CDR1 and CDR2 are MDHEN and SYDVKM. V was shortened by 4 bases and J by 1 base, with 4 bases between the two germline ends.

The chain links TRBV19 to TRBJ2-5; 7 bases align to TRBD1. The CDR3 is 15 residues long. Trimming removed 5 bases from V and 3 bases from J; junction bases left unmatched: 9. Germline CDR1 reads LNHDA; CDR2 reads SQIVND (reference sequence). The CDR3 is CASSFTGVGEETQYF. The CDR3 DNA reads as TGTGCCAGTAGTTTTACAGGGGTAGGGGAAGAGACCCAGTACTTC. Based on the CDR3 plus reference TRBV19 and TRBJ2-5, the full variable domain is DGGITQSPKYLFRKEGQNVTLSCEQNLNHDAMYWYRQDPGQGLRLIYYSQIVNDFQKGDIAEGYSVSREKKESFPLTVTSAQKNPTAFYLCASSFTGVGEETQYFGPGTRLLVL.

The V and J genes are TRBV5-1 and TRBJ2-5; 11 nucleotides align to TRBD1. The germline V gene has CDR1 SGHRS and CDR2 YFSETQ. V was clipped by 4 bases and J by 2 bases; unmatched bases: 4. CDR3 size: 15 residues. The CDR3 here is CASSRDRGGQETQYF. The DNA for the CDR3 is TGCGCCAGCAGCAGGGACAGGGGGGGACAAGAGACCCAGTACTTC.

This clone was detected only a few times. V gene TRBV30 combines with J gene TRBJ1-5; D is undetermined. The CDR3 covers 13 residues. V dropped 0 bases and J dropped 4 bases, with 7 bases sitting between them. Germline V gene sequence: CDR1 GTSNPN, CDR2 SVGIG (reference sequence). CDR3 protein: CAWSVRENQPQHF. DNA for the CDR3: TGTGCCTGGAGTGTACGGGAGAATCAGCCCCAGCATTTT.

V is TRBV5-6 and J is TRBJ2-5; TRBD2 matches at 8 bases. The V gene end was trimmed by 5 bases and the J gene end by 3 bases; junction bases not matched to a gene: 9. CDR3 length: 15 residues. Germline loops: CDR1 SGHDT, CDR2 YYEEEE. The CDR3 protein is CASRGRTSWEETQYF. DNA for the CDR3: TGTGCCAGCAGGGGACGGACTAGCTGGGAAGAGACCCAGTACTTC.

This chain connects TRBV12-5 to TRBJ1-2; 7 nucleotides line up with TRBD1. CDR3 length: 14 amino acids. Trimming at V came to 7 bases and at J to 0 bases, leaving 5 bases not matched to a gene. Germline V lookup: CDR1 LGHNT, CDR2 FRNRAP. The CDR3 DNA sequence: TGTGCTAGTGCCCCAGGGGGACCTAACTATGGCTACACCTTC. Its protein product is CASAPGGPNYGYTF.

This chain uses TRBV27 with TRBJ2-7; D gene ambiguous. The CDR3 consists of 13 residues. Germline CDR1 reads MNHEY; CDR2 reads SMNVEV (reference sequence). Deletions cut 3 bases from V and 3 bases from J, with 9 bases between. As DNA, the CDR3 is TGTGCCAGCAGTTTTTCGGACCTCTACGAGCAGTACTTC. Its translation: CASSFSDLYEQYF.

As concerns this clone: Germline and junction disagree at one end, which may indicate a read error. V usage is TRBV7-7 and J usage is TRBJ2-7, with D perhaps given as TRBD1 or TRBD2 (5 bases each). The germline V gene has CDR1 SSHAT and CDR2 FNYEAQ (reference sequence). CDR3 length equals 13 residues. The CDR3 region has the DNA TGTGCTAGCAGCCGGGGCACCTCCTACGAGCAGTACTTC. Residues: CASSRGTSYEQYF.

The J gene is TRBJ2-3, the V gene TRBV6-1, with a weak D call TRBD1 (6 bases). CDR3 length equals 15 residues. With 6 bases removed from V and 1 base from J, the gap between germline ends came to 14 bases. Germline CDR1 is MNHNS and CDR2 is SASEGT. Written as DNA, the CDR3 is TGTGCCAGCAGGGGACACTCCGGAGGCACAGATACGCAGTATTTT. Translated, it gives CASRGHSGGTDTQYF.

V gene TRBV5-6 combines with J gene TRBJ2-7, with D hard to call. The CDR3 covers 14 residues. The germline CDR1 and CDR2 sequences are SGHDT and YYEEEE. The germline V and J ends were trimmed by 1 base and 6 bases, with 14 bases remaining between them. As DNA, the CDR3 is TGTGCCAGCAGCTTGCCCTATGAGATGAGCGAGCAGTACTTC. As protein: CASSLPYEMSEQYF.

Regarding this clone: Other DNA sequences from this sample encode an identical CDR3 as well. The chain's CDR3 is CASSLEGNTEAFF. For the CDR3, the DNA is TGCGCCAGCAGCTTGGAGGGTAACACTGAAGCTTTCTTT. The rearrangement links TRBV5-1 to TRBJ1-1; no clear D gene. V lost 0 bases to trimming and J lost 2 bases, with 5 bases between them. This CDR3 is 13 amino acids long. Germline CDR1 reads SGHRS; CDR2 reads YFSETQ.

The chain employs TRBV11-1 and TRBJ2-1, with 9 bases matching TRBD2. CDR3 length equals 17 residues. Germline CDR1 and CDR2: SGHAT and FQDESV (reference sequence). Unmatched junction bases numbered 9, after V lost 6 bases and J lost 0 bases. CDR3: CASRHDLAGSSYNEQFF. The CDR3 DNA follows: TGTGCCAGCAGGCACGACCTAGCGGGGAGCTCCTACAATGAGCAGTTCTTC.

V usage is TRBV5-5 and J usage is TRBJ2-7; D possibly uses TRBD1 or TRBD2 (6 bases each). The CDR3 runs to 15 residues. V lost 1 base and J 1 base, leaving 12 bases between the germline ends. Germline CDR1 and CDR2: SGHKS and YYEKEE (reference sequence). Written as DNA, the CDR3 is TGTGCCAGCAGCTTGCGGGGGCCCTCTTCCTACGAGCAGTACTTC. It specifies CASSLRGPSSYEQYF.

This rearrangement joins TRBV28 to TRBJ1-2; D is ambiguous. In germline, CDR1 is MDHEN, CDR2 SYDVKM. The CDR3 has 12 amino acids. The V end was cut by 5 bases, the J end by 4 bases, with 8 bases between. The CDR3 DNA is TGTGCCAGCAGTCGAAGATTCTATGGCTACACCTTC. Its translation: CASSRRFYGYTF.

This CDR3 is CASSYPRGGAREQYF. As DNA, the CDR3 is TGTGCCAGCAGCTACCCCCGGGGGGGGGCTCGCGAGCAGTACTTC. The chain uses TRBV5-5 and TRBJ2-7; 8 bases agree with TRBD2. CDR1 and CDR2 (germline): SGHKS, YYEKEE (reference sequence). The CDR3 runs to 15 residues. The V segment lost 3 bases and the J segment 6 bases; nucleotides outside the gene matches: 11.

The V gene is TRBV28, the J gene TRBJ1-2, with D possibly matching TRBD1 (6 bases). Germline CDR1 MDHEN, CDR2 SYDVKM. CDR3 size: 15 residues. V was cut by 3 bases and J by 6 bases, with 17 bases left in between. CDR3: CASSFFNGGANGYTF. CDR3 in DNA: TGTGCCAGCAGTTTCTTCAACGGGGGGGCCAATGGCTACACCTTC.